This T cell receptor beta chain was recorded in a study of blood T cell repertoires in COVID-19. V was cut by 5 bases and J by 7 bases, with 23 bases left in between. Germline CDR1 KGHSH, CDR2 LQKENI. This CDR3 spans 16 amino acids. The table came from immunoSEQ multiplex PCR; TCRdb's copy has only in-frame clones and leaves some out. The sample lists about 66,000 clones, 91% occurring once. The sequence was obtained from a human donor in a cohort sampled during active COVID-19. Sequenced material: peripheral blood. The chain employs TRBV18 and TRBJ1-2; D unclear. The CDR3 bases are TGTGCCAGCTCATTGGCGGGCCAGAGACCCGGCCCTGGCTACACCTTC. Its protein product is CASSLAGQRPGPGYTF.